This TCR beta chain was documented in a study of cytomegalovirus exposure and HLA in healthy donors. Study-level information: In an earlier analysis, approximately 120 million unique TCR beta sequences were found from 200 million or so T cells.

Study results and limitations: A few of the chains that were CMV-associated were confirmed in vitro to be specific for CMV antigens. In a later analysis, common viral pathogens appeared linked to several of the most significant clusters. Reported findings show TCR beta sequences accurately forecast HLA-A and HLA-B alleles in most subjects.

Primers for the PCR totalled 60 Vbeta and 13 Jbeta. TCRdb keeps only in-frame clones here, not all; method: immunoSEQ multiplex PCR. The sample has roughly 79,000 clones, approximately 81% seen once. Trimming stripped 4 bases from V and 1 base from J, with 14 bases between. The CDR3 sequence is 14 residues long. Germline V CDR1 and CDR2: SQVTM, ANQGSEA. Concerning this clone itself: Its specificity is unknown.

The TCR comes from a woman between 50 and 59 years old in good health and CMV-seropositive. The V gene is TRBV29-1, the J gene TRBJ2-7, with a possible D match to TRBD2 (5 bases). Sequenced material: PBMCs. The CDR3 coding sequence is TGCAGCGTTGTTTGGGGTGAGGGTTCCTACGAGCAGTACTTC. It specifies CSVVWGEGSYEQYF.